The source of this T cell receptor (beta chain) is a study of technical replicates of blood from a few donors. Assay: immunoSEQ multiplex PCR; the TCRdb copy retains only in-frame clones and omits some. In the table there are around 80,000 clones, just over 95% of which are singletons. This CDR3 contains 14 residues. CDR1 and CDR2 from the germline V gene are SGHRS and YFSETQ. Germline trimming cut 2 bases from V and 9 bases from J; bases unmatched to any gene: 8. This clone was seen a single time. Sequenced sample: T cells isolated from PBMCs. The chain has TRBV5-1 and TRBJ2-1, with TRBD2 matching 7 bases. The clonotype was recovered from a human donor in good health. CDR3 sequence (DNA): TGCGCCAGCAGCTTTGGGGGGAGGGTGCCTGAGCAGTTCTTC. The encoded protein is CASSFGGRVPEQFF.